The present entry profiles one T cell receptor beta chain with its context. Which antigen it targets is not known. No clone much larger than this one lies a single base away; base qualities are absent. The immunoSEQ assay at survey resolution was applied to genomic DNA for sequencing of TCRbeta rearrangements. Per the original workflow: Clonotypes making up more than 5% of the repertoire were considered putative leukemic clones, giving 50 to 60 such clones in under 30 patients. A lowest detectable productive clonotype frequency of 2.59 x 10-5 was observed in the TCR sequencing data. Only productive TCRbeta rearrangements, meaning sequences that were complete and in-frame, were kept for the analyses. Clonality for each sample was calculated as Simpson clonality in the immunoSEQ Analyzer version 3.0. Clones were binned by frequency as very rare, small, medium, large (1-20%) or hyperexpanded (>20%). Generation probabilities were estimated with OLGA 1.2.3, V-gene circos plots were made with VDJtools, specificities were searched in VDJdb, and CDR3 motifs were identified with GLIPH. TCRdb mirrors the immuneACCESS table, restricted to in-frame sequences. Some clones are absent from its copies; in checked studies, under half trace to an unresolved V gene, and the reason for the others is unknown. The V and J calls and the clone size are those of that table, but D and trimming were determined from the DNA. The table for this sample lists about 9,600 clones; around 83% of them were counted only once. Approximately 68% of the sample lies in the top ten.

The data were obtained in a study of STAT5B mutations in CD4+ large granular lymphocyte leukemia (dated by TCRdb to the early 2020s). In the study overall: When cryopreserved patient cells were available, CD8+ cells were depleted as a first step, and selection with anti-CD4 microbeads followed. The study compared the TCRbeta repertoires of patients with CD4+ T-cell large granular lymphocyte leukemia against the TCRbeta repertoires of healthy blood donors. Flow cytometry on FACSCanto II or FACSVerse confirmed that purified fractions exceeded 95% purity among lymphocytes. What the study reported, not specific to this receptor: Main leukemic clonotypes were private to each patient, although about 25% appeared at low frequency in other patients' non-leukemic repertoires. TRBV06-family usage was enriched among the top patient clones (8/27) compared with healthy controls (2/35). Greater clonality appeared to be present in CD4-sorted patient repertoires than in healthy CD4+ repertoires, and the difference was retained after the putative leukemic clones were removed. The sources of patient cells varied, and only five or six CD4-sorted patient samples were included in the clonality comparison with healthy controls. The data were not HLA-matched, and the higher clonality in CD4+ T-LGLL than in CD8+ T-LGLL could be due to the relatively small sample size.

CD4+ T-LGLL patients were recruited from hematology units in Padova (Italy), Helsinki (Finland) and Shinshu (Japan). Depending on what sample material was available, patient samples were either unselected PBMC or bead-purified CD4+, CD4+CD8+, CD57+ or CD56+ fractions. Somatic STAT5B mutation profiles obtained by deep amplicon sequencing of the same DNA used for patient TCRbeta data were integrated with the patient TCRbeta data. All TCR-sequenced material derived from peripheral blood: patient blood samples and healthy donor buffy coats. Ficoll-Hypaque gradient centrifugation was used to isolate peripheral blood mononuclear cells. The Gentra Puregene Cell and Tissue kit was used for genomic DNA extraction, and quantification was performed on a Qubit 2.0 fluorometer. V is cut back by 2 bases and J by 5 bases, with 5 bases in the junction unmatched. The germline V gene supplies CDR1 MRHNA and CDR2 SNTAGT. CDR3 length: 15 amino acids, cysteine to phenylalanine. Here the CDR3 DNA is all that survives: 45 bases in frame from base 1.

The receptor was isolated from a man in his 60s with CD4+ T-cell large granular lymphocyte leukemia. The sample consisted of PBMCs. The sequence is built from TRBV6-4 and TRBJ2-1, and 8 junction bases match TRBD2. The DNA is as follows: TGTGCCAGCAGTGACGAAGCGGGAGCCCACAATGAGCAGTTCTTC. Its translation is CASSDEAGAHNEQFF.